This T cell receptor (beta chain) stems from a study of blood T cell repertoires in COVID-19. Under the authors' procedure: Counts of nucleated cells, estimated from reference gene primer amplification, were obtained. Profiling relied on immunoSEQ multiplex PCR, and the TCRdb table lists in-frame clones only, not all of them. The DNA gave D and trimming, while V, J and clone size come from that table. The repertoire has 140,000 to 150,000 clones, more than 75% of them found once; the top ten carry around 11%. The sequenced sample consisted of PBMCs or T cells enriched from blood (not recorded which). This TCR was recovered from a man aged 55 to 69 who had recovered from COVID-19.

CDR3 loop: CASSLTVELSEQYF. As DNA, the CDR3 is TGTGCCAGTAGTTTGACGGTGGAGCTTTCCGAGCAGTACTTC. The genes are TRBV19 and TRBJ2-7; D is uncertain. CDR1 and CDR2 (germline): LNHDA, SQIVND (reference sequence). There are 14 residues in the CDR3. The V end lost 5 bases, the J end lost 6 bases, and 17 bases lay between the germline ends. The full variable domain, with the rest looked up from reference TRBV19 and TRBJ2-7, is DGGITQSPKYLFRKEGQNVTLSCEQNLNHDAMYWYRQDPGQGLRLIYYSQIVNDFQKGDIAEGYSVSREKKESFPLTVTSAQKNPTAFYLCASSLTVELSEQYFGPGTRLTVT.